This is a list of T cell receptor beta chains from one sample in a study of shared clonotypes between healthy human individuals. The method was immunoSEQ multiplex PCR; TCRdb's version includes in-frame clones alone and lacks a portion of them. Of a few hundred thousand clones listed, around 86% are singletons. The sample consisted of memory CD8+ T cells sorted from blood. The receptors here all came from a man younger than 35 in good health. The CDR3 runs from the conserved cysteine through the conserved F or W. Each record gives: CDR3 protein, CDR3 DNA, CDR3 length, J gene, V gene, clone size, D gene. A D gene is named only where the DNA matches it firmly. Size tells how often a clone was seen (once, few, many) or the class of an expanded clone, and some rows leave it out.

CASSYGQGADSNQPQHF TGTGCCAGCAGTTACGGACAGGGGGCCGATAGCAATCAGCCCCAGCATTTT 17 TRBJ1-5 TRBV28 . TRBD1
CASSKTGVEAFF TGCGCCAGCAGCAAGACAGGGGTCGAGGCTTTCTTT 12 TRBJ1-1 TRBV10-2 once TRBD1
CASSSRLVEGSNIQYF TGTGCCAGCAGCTCAAGACTCGTAGAGGGGAGTAACATTCAGTACTTC 16 TRBJ2-4 TRBV7-8 once .
CASSLPPSGTSHNEQFF TGTGCCAGCAGCTTACCCCCTAGCGGGACTTCCCACAATGAGCAGTTCTTC 17 TRBJ2-1 TRBV7-9 . TRBD2
CASSWRDPLGYEQYF TGCGCCAGCAGCTGGCGGGACCCCCTGGGCTACGAGCAGTACTTC 15 TRBJ2-7 TRBV5-1 once .
CASRLTGEGLFYEQYF TGTGCCAGCAGACTAACCGGAGAGGGATTATTCTACGAGCAGTACTTC 16 TRBJ2-7 TRBV27 once .
CASSELAGPRPTQYF TGTGCCAGCAGCGAGCTAGCGGGCCCGCGCCCTACGCAGTATTTT 15 TRBJ2-3 TRBV6-5 . TRBD2
CASSVGSAATGELFF TGTGCCAGCAGCGTAGGATCGGCAGCCACCGGGGAGCTGTTTTTT 15 TRBJ2-2 TRBV9 . .
CASSVVQDSSNEQFF TGTGCCAGCAGCGTAGTCCAGGACAGTTCCAATGAGCAGTTCTTC 15 TRBJ2-1 TRBV9 . .
CASSQTSHTAEQYF TGCGCCAGCAGCCAAACCAGCCACACTGCCGAGCAGTACTTC 14 TRBJ2-7 TRBV4-1 . .
CASSPRVSLLDEQYF TGTGCCAGCAGTCCCCGGGTCTCTCTTCTAGACGAGCAGTACTTC 15 TRBJ2-7 TRBV28 . .
CASSEGQSANEKLFF TGTGCCAGCAGTGAAGGGCAGAGTGCTAATGAAAAACTGTTTTTT 15 TRBJ1-4 TRBV2 . .
CASSLVTGLGTQYF TGCGCCAGCAGCTTGGTCACAGGGCTGGGGACCCAGTACTTC 14 TRBJ2-5 TRBV5-1 . .
CASSFPPGRGEGSTEAFF TGTGCCAGCAGCTTTCCTCCGGGCAGGGGGGAAGGGAGCACTGAAGCTTTCTTT 18 TRBJ1-1 TRBV28 . TRBD1
CASSPPGTLNTGELFF TGTGCCAGCAGCCCCCCCGGGACACTGAACACCGGGGAGCTGTTTTTT 16 TRBJ2-2 TRBV7-9 . .
CASSLGAGYEQYF TGTGCTAGCAGCCTAGGGGCAGGATACGAGCAGTACTTC 13 TRBJ2-7 TRBV7-7 . .
CSVGGASSPNEQFF TGCAGCGTTGGGGGCGCTAGCAGCCCCAATGAGCAGTTCTTC 14 TRBJ2-1 TRBV29-1 . .
CASSEGTSRYTDTQYF TGTGCCAGCAGCGAGGGGACTAGCCGATACACAGATACGCAGTATTTT 16 TRBJ2-3 TRBV9 medium-sized TRBD2
CAWSGTSSSYNEQFF TGTGCCTGGAGCGGGACATCGAGCTCCTACAATGAGCAGTTCTTC 15 TRBJ2-1 TRBV30 . .
CASSLAEAEISPLHF TGTGCCAGCAGCTTAGCGGAGGCCGAGATTTCACCCCTCCACTTT 15 TRBJ1-6 TRBV7-2 . .
CASSLTGIPANTGELFF TGTGCCAGCAGCCTGACAGGGATCCCCGCGAACACCGGGGAGCTGTTTTTT 17 TRBJ2-2 TRBV2 . TRBD1
CAWRDTSGGSPFTDTQYF TGTGCCTGGAGAGATACTAGCGGGGGAAGCCCTTTCACAGATACGCAGTATTTT 18 TRBJ2-3 TRBV30 . TRBD2
CASPVDRSYEQYF TGTGCCAGCCCCGTTGACAGGTCATACGAGCAGTACTTC 13 TRBJ2-7 TRBV18 . .
CASSIDLNTEAFF TGTGCCAGTAGTATAGATCTGAACACTGAAGCTTTCTTT 13 TRBJ1-1 TRBV19 . .
CASSLPGQVYEQYF TGCGCCAGCAGCTTACCGGGACAGGTCTACGAGCAGTACTTC 14 TRBJ2-7 TRBV5-1 . TRBD1
CASSFPQGSQETQYF TGTGCCAGCAGCTTTCCACAGGGGTCACAAGAGACCCAGTACTTC 15 TRBJ2-5 TRBV7-9 . TRBD1
CASSVSVATNEKLFF TGCGCCAGCAGCGTATCCGTTGCAACTAATGAAAAACTGTTTTTT 15 TRBJ1-4 TRBV5-1 . .
CASSSGTGFEQYF TGTGCCAGCAGCTCCGGGACAGGGTTCGAGCAGTACTTC 13 TRBJ2-7 TRBV11-3 . TRBD1
CAISPPTLGTLVQGQYF TGTGCCATCAGTCCCCCCACCTTGGGGACACTCGTCCAGGGGCAGTACTTC 17 TRBJ2-7 TRBV10-3 . .
CASSLRDLNSPLHF TGTGCCAGCAGCCTCAGGGACCTAAATTCACCCCTCCACTTT 14 TRBJ1-6 TRBV7-8 . .
CASSNYVRVGYEQYF TGTGCCAGCAGCAATTACGTTCGGGTCGGCTACGAGCAGTACTTC 15 TRBJ2-7 TRBV7-2 . .
CASSYSIGENSPLHF TGTGCCAGCAGTTACTCGATAGGAGAGAATTCACCCCTCCACTTT 15 TRBJ1-6 TRBV6-5 . .
CASSQSYNEQFF TGTGCCAGCAGCCAATCGTACAATGAGCAGTTCTTC 12 TRBJ2-1 TRBV7-9 once .
CASSIVPTGNSPLHF TGTGCCAGTAGTATAGTTCCGACAGGCAATTCACCCCTCCACTTT 15 TRBJ1-6 TRBV19 . .
CASSVAPSSTDTQYF TGTGCCAGCAGCGTAGCCCCTTCTAGCACAGATACGCAGTATTTT 15 TRBJ2-3 TRBV9 . .
CASSDSGGTSDTQYF TGTGCCAGCAGCGATAGCGGGGGGACCTCAGATACGCAGTATTTT 15 TRBJ2-3 TRBV9 . TRBD2
CASSLMVPGERYNSPLHF TGTGCCAGCAGCTTAATGGTCCCGGGGGAGAGGTATAATTCACCCCTCCACTTT 18 TRBJ1-6 TRBV7-2 . .
CASSLRGLSNTGELFF TGTGCCAGCAGCCTTAGGGGGCTTTCGAACACCGGGGAGCTGTTTTTT 16 TRBJ2-2 TRBV13 few TRBD1
CASRYTGPLMTDTQYF TGTGCCAGCAGATATACAGGGCCTCTGATGACAGATACGCAGTATTTT 16 TRBJ2-3 TRBV27 . .
CASSLRAGGYNNEQFF TGTGCCAGCAGCCTCCGAGCGGGGGGCTACAACAATGAGCAGTTCTTC 16 TRBJ2-1 TRBV9 . TRBD2
CASSQLADNYNEQFF TGCGCCAGCAGCCAACTAGCGGACAACTACAATGAGCAGTTCTTC 15 TRBJ2-1 TRBV4-1 . TRBD2
CASTHSLLETQYF TGTGCCAGCACCCACTCCCTTCTAGAGACCCAGTACTTC 13 TRBJ2-5 TRBV7-6 . .
CASSQEWSLAYEQYF TGCGCCAGCAGCCAAGAGTGGAGTCTCGCCTACGAGCAGTACTTC 15 TRBJ2-7 TRBV4-1 . .
CASSVWFYNEQFF TGCGCCAGCAGTGTTTGGTTCTACAATGAGCAGTTCTTC 13 TRBJ2-1 TRBV10-2 . .
CASSPPGAGWEQYF TGTGCCAGCAGTCCCCCCGGGGCCGGCTGGGAGCAGTACTTC 14 TRBJ2-7 TRBV2 . .
CASSEGLAVTDTQYF TGTGCCAGCAGCGAAGGACTAGCGGTAACAGATACGCAGTATTTT 15 TRBJ2-3 TRBV2 . TRBD2
CASSRPEQRGDQETQYF TGTGCCAGCAGCAGGCCAGAGCAGCGGGGGGACCAAGAGACCCAGTACTTC 17 TRBJ2-5 TRBV28 . TRBD2
CASSIAGGPDDTQYF TGTGCCAGTTCTATAGCGGGAGGGCCGGATGATACGCAGTATTTT 15 TRBJ2-3 TRBV6-5 . TRBD2
CASSLGVLKEQFF TGTGCCAGCAGCTTAGGGGTCCTTAAAGAGCAGTTCTTC 13 TRBJ2-1 TRBV7-8 . .
CASSSGGGSPLHF TGTGCCAGCTCCTCCGGCGGGGGATCACCCCTCCACTTT 13 TRBJ1-6 TRBV11-2 . .
CASSLTTGVAGELFF TGTGCCAGCAGTTTAACAACAGGGGTCGCCGGGGAGCTGTTTTTT 15 TRBJ2-2 TRBV7-9 once TRBD1
CASSLDRGSVADTQYF TGTGCCAGCAGCCTCGACAGGGGGTCTGTCGCAGATACGCAGTATTTT 16 TRBJ2-3 TRBV11-3 . TRBD1
CASRRGTGKMDTEAFF TGTGCCAGCAGGCGGGGGACAGGGAAAATGGACACTGAAGCTTTCTTT 16 TRBJ1-1 TRBV2 . TRBD1
CASSLHRDRGDYYGYTF TGTGCCAGCAGCCTACACCGGGACAGGGGCGACTACTATGGCTACACCTTC 17 TRBJ1-2 TRBV5-6 . TRBD1